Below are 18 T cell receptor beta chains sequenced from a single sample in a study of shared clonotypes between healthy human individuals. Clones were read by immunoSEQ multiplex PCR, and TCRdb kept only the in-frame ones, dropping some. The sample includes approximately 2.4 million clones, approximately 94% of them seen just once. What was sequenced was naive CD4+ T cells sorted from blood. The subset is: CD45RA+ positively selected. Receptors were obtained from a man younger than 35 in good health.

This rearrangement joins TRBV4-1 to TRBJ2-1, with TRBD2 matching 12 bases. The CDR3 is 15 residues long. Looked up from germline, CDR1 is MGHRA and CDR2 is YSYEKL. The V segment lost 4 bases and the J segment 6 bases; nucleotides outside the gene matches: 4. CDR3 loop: CASSRTSGNLNEQFF. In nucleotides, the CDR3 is TGCGCCAGCAGCCGGACTAGCGGGAATCTCAATGAGCAGTTCTTC.

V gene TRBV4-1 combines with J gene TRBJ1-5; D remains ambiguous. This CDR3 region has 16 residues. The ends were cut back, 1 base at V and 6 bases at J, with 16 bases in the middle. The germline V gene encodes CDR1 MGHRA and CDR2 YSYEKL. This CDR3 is CASSQVPTPVFQPQHF. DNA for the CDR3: TGCGCCAGCAGCCAAGTTCCGACACCCGTATTTCAGCCCCAGCATTTT.

The CDR3 DNA is TGTGCCAGCAGCCTTCAACCCGGCGGCTCTTATGGCTACACCTTC. This codes for CASSLQPGGSYGYTF. The chain uses TRBV9 and TRBJ1-2; unclear D gene. CDR3 length: 15 residues. Trimming removed 4 bases at V and 5 bases at J, with 18 bases between. CDR1 is SGDLS and CDR2 is YYNGEE in the germline V gene.

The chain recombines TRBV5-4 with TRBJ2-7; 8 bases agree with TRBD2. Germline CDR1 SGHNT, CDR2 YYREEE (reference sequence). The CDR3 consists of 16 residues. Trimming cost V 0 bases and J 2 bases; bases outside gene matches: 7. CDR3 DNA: TGTGCCAGCAGCTTGGGGGGAGCGGGGGCGGCCTACGAGCAGTACTTC. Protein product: CASSLGGAGAAYEQYF.

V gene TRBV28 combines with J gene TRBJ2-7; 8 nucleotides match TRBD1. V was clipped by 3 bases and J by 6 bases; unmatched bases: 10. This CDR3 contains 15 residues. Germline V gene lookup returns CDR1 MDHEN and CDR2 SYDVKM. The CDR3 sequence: CASSLTGDPSGEQYF. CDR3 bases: TGTGCCAGCAGTTTGACAGGGGACCCGAGTGGCGAGCAGTACTTC. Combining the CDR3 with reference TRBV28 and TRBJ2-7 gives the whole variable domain DVKVTQSSRYLVKRTGEKVFLECVQDMDHENMFWYRQDPGLGLRLIYFSYDVKMKEKGDIPEGYSVSREKKERFSLILESASTNQTSMYLCASSLTGDPSGEQYFGPGTRLTVT.

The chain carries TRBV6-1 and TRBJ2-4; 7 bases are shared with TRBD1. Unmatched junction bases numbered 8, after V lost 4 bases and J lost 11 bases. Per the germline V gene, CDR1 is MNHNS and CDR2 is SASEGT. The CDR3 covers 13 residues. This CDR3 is CASSGYRDSFQYF. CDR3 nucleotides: TGTGCCAGCAGTGGATACCGGGACAGCTTTCAGTACTTC.

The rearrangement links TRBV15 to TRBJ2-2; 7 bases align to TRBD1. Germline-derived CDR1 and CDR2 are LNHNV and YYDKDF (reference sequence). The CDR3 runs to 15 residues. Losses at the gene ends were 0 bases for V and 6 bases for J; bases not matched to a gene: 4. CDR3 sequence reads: CATSRDLQGSGELFF. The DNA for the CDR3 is TGTGCCACCAGCAGAGACCTACAGGGGTCCGGGGAGCTGTTTTTT.

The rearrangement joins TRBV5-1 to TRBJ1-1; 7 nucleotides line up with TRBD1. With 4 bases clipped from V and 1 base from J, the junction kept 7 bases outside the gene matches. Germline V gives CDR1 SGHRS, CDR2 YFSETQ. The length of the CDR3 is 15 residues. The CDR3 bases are TGCGCCAGCAGCCTTCCCGGACAGGCGAACACTGAAGCTTTCTTT. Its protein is CASSLPGQANTEAFF. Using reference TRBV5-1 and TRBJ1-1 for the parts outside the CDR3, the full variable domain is KAGVTQTPRYLIKTRGQQVTLSCSPISGHRSVSWYQQTPGQGLQFLFEYFSETQRNKGNFPGRFSGRQFSNSRSEMNVSTLELGDSALYLCASSLPGQANTEAFFGQGTRLTVV.

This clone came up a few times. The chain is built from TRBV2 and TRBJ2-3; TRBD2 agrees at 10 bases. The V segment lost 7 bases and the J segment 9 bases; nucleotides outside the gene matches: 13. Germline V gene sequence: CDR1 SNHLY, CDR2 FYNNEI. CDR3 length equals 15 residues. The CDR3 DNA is TGTGCCAGCATCGCAGGGGGGCTAGCGGGAGTCACGCAGTATTTT. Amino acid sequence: CASIAGGLAGVTQYF.

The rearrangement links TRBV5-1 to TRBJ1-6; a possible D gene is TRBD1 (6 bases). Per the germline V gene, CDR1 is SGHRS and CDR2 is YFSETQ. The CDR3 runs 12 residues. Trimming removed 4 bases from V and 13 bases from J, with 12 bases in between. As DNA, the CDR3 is TGCGCCAGCAGCACGAACAGGGACCCCCTCCACTTT. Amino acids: CASSTNRDPLHF.

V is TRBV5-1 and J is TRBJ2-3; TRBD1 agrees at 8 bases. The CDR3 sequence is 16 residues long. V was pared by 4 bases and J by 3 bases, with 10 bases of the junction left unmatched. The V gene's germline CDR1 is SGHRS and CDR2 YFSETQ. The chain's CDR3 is CASSQRTGSGTDTQYF. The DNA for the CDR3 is TGCGCCAGCAGCCAACGGACAGGGTCGGGGACAGATACGCAGTATTTT.

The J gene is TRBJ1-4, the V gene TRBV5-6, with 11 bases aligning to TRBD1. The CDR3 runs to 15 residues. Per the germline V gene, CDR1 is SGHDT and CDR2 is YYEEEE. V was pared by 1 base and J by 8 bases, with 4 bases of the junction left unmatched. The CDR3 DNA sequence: TGTGCCAGCAGCTTGCGGACAGGGGGCGAAGAAAAACTGTTTTTT. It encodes CASSLRTGGEEKLFF.

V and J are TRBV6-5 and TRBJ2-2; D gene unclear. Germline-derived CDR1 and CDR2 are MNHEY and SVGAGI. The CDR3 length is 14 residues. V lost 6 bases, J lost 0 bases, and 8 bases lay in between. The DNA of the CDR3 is TGTGCCAGCAGCACCGCGACGAACACCGGGGAGCTGTTTTTT. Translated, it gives CASSTATNTGELFF.

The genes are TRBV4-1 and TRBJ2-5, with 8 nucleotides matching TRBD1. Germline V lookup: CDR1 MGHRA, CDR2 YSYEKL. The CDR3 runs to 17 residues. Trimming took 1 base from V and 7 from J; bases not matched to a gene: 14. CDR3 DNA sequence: TGCGCCAGCAGCCAAGCGTATGGGTCTGGGACAGGTTGGACCCAGTACTTC. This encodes CASSQAYGSGTGWTQYF.

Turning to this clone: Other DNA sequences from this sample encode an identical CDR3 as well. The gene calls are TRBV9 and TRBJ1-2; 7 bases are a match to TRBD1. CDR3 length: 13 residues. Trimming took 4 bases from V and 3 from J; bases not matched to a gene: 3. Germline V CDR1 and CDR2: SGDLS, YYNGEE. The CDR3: CASSPQGDYGYTF. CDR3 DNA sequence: TGTGCCAGCAGCCCCCAGGGGGACTATGGCTACACCTTC.

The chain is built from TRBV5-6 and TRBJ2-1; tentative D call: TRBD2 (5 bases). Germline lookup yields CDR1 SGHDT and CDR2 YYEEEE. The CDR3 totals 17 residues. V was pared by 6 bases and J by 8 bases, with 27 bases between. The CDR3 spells CASTNTERRILRDEQFF. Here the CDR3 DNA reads TGTGCCAGCACCAACACGGAGCGGAGGATCTTACGCGATGAGCAGTTCTTC.

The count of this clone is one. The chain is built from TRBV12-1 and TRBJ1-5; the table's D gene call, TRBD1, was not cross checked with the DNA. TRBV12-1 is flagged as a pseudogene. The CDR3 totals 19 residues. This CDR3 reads CASSEPVTDREYSNQPQHF. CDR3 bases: TGTGCCAGCAGCGAACCAGTGACGGACAGGGAGTATAGCAATCAGCCCCAGCATTTT.

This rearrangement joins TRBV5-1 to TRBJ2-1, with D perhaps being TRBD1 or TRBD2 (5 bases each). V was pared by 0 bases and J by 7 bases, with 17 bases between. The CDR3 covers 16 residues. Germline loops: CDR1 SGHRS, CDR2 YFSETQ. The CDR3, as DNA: TGCGCCAGCAGCTTGGGCCGTCAGGGCGAGGGGAATGAGCAGTTCTTC. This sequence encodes CASSLGRQGEGNEQFF.